Listed below are T cell receptor beta chains from one sample, sequenced in a study of shared clonotypes between healthy human individuals. The protocol was immunoSEQ multiplex PCR, while the TCRdb copy is restricted to in-frame clones and leaves out a portion. The sample lists under 1,100,000 clones, about 70% occurring once. Sequenced: memory CD4+ T cells sorted from blood. The receptors come from a man between 18 and 35 years old in good health. CDR3s include the opening cysteine and the closing phenylalanine or tryptophan. The order of the fields is J gene, clone size, V gene, D gene, CDR3 protein, CDR3 DNA. The D gene is left open where the match is weak. For some rows the clone size is stated as once, few or many, or as a class when expanded; others skip it.

>TRBJ2-1|NA|TRBV6-6|TRBD1
CASLQGVYNEQFF
TGTGCCAGCCTACAGGGGGTCTACAATGAGCAGTTCTTC
>TRBJ1-6|NA|TRBV28|TRBD1
CASSSTGRGYNSPLHF
TGTGCCAGCAGTTCGACAGGGAGGGGATATAATTCACCCCTCCACTTT
>TRBJ2-5|few|TRBV6-1|NA
CASSWGVETQYF
TGTGCCAGCAGCTGGGGGGTAGAGACCCAGTACTTC
>TRBJ1-6|NA|TRBV2|NA
CAGTPGLVSPLHF
TGTGCCGGCACTCCGGGGTTGGTGTCACCCCTCCACTTT
>TRBJ2-7|few|TRBV9|TRBD2
CASSVEGTSYEQYF
TGTGCCAGCAGCGTAGAGGGGACTAGCTACGAGCAGTACTTC
>TRBJ1-2|NA|TRBV19|TRBD1
CASSIFGTGPNYGYTF
TGTGCCAGTAGTATCTTCGGGACAGGGCCTAACTATGGCTACACCTTC
>TRBJ2-5|NA|TRBV18|NA
CASSPGVKSAETQYF
TGTGCCAGCTCCCCGGGAGTCAAATCGGCAGAGACCCAGTACTTC
>TRBJ1-2|NA|TRBV5-4|NA
CASSLVVLDWGRVVDGYTF
TGTGCCAGCAGCTTGGTTGTTTTGGACTGGGGAAGGGTGGTCGATGGCTACACCTTC
>TRBJ2-5|NA|TRBV5-8|NA
CASSPGHKSQETQYF
TGTGCCAGCAGCCCCGGGCATAAAAGTCAAGAGACCCAGTACTTC
>TRBJ1-6|NA|TRBV7-6|TRBD1
CASSLEGGKNSPLHF
TGTGCCAGCAGCTTGGAAGGGGGCAAAAATTCACCCCTCCACTTT
>TRBJ2-3|NA|TRBV10-3|NA
CATRGGDTQYF
TGTGCCACCAGGGGCGGAGATACGCAGTATTTT
>TRBJ2-6|NA|TRBV12-5|TRBD1
CASGLVLGTVSSGANVLTF
TGTGCTAGTGGTTTGGTACTAGGGACAGTAAGCTCTGGGGCCAACGTCCTGACTTTC
>TRBJ1-1|few|TRBV18|NA
CASSQAVGGAGTEAFF
TGTGCCAGCTCACAAGCTGTGGGGGGGGCTGGCACTGAAGCTTTCTTT
>TRBJ2-1|NA|TRBV7-9|NA
CASSLEGPYNEQFF
TGTGCCAGCAGCTTAGAGGGACCCTACAATGAGCAGTTCTTC
>TRBJ2-4|few|TRBV19|TRBD1
CATKGQDKNIQYF
TGTGCCACTAAGGGACAGGACAAAAACATTCAGTACTTC
>TRBJ2-7|few|TRBV5-1|TRBD1
CASSHEGTGFYEQYF
TGCGCCAGCAGCCACGAAGGGACAGGTTTCTACGAGCAGTACTTC
>TRBJ1-5|once|TRBV6-6|TRBD1
CASRPQGVWPQHF
TGTGCCAGCAGACCTCAGGGGGTATGGCCCCAGCATTTT
>TRBJ1-2|NA|TRBV30|NA
CACHGNTLTGGYTF
TGTGCCTGCCACGGGAACACCCTGACGGGAGGCTACACCTTC
>TRBJ1-2|NA|TRBV4-1|NA
CASSGGFPPGHYGYTF
TGCGCCAGCAGTGGGGGGTTTCCCCCGGGTCACTATGGCTACACCTTC
>TRBJ1-6|few|TRBV11-2|NA
CASSLARDIWSSPLHF
TGTGCCAGCAGCTTAGCCCGGGACATATGGAGTTCACCCCTCCACTTT
>TRBJ2-5|NA|TRBV6-6|NA
CASSRGQETQYF
TGTGCCAGCAGTAGAGGTCAAGAGACCCAGTACTTC
>TRBJ2-3|NA|TRBV5-1|TRBD1
CASRRGGQGGLDTQYF
TGCGCCAGCAGGCGAGGAGGACAGGGGGGCCTCGATACGCAGTATTTT
>TRBJ1-3|NA|TRBV28|NA
CASSFSGVRTIYF
TGTGCCAGCAGTTTCTCCGGGGTACGCACCATATATTTT
>TRBJ1-1|NA|TRBV7-2|TRBD1
CASSTTGYTEAFF
TGTGCCAGCAGCACGACAGGGTACACTGAAGCTTTCTTT
>TRBJ2-7|NA|TRBV5-5|TRBD1
CASNLGTGSSYEQYF
TGTGCCAGCAACCTGGGGACAGGAAGCTCCTACGAGCAGTACTTC
>TRBJ2-5|NA|TRBV29-1|NA
CSAWGEKETQYF
TGCAGCGCATGGGGGGAGAAAGAGACCCAGTACTTC
>TRBJ2-3|NA|TRBV5-5|TRBD2
CASSLGLAGPWDTQYF
TGTGCCAGCAGCTTAGGTCTAGCGGGGCCCTGGGATACGCAGTATTTT